This is a list of T cell receptor beta chains from one sample in a study of Ad26.COV2.S vaccination and SARS-CoV-2 variants. Produced via immunoSEQ multiplex PCR; TCRdb's table is partial and in-frame only. The sample holds some 390,000 clones, approximately 90% seen once. Sample: peripheral blood, taken in a trial of Ad26.COV2.S vaccine versus placebo. The source is a person between 18 and 59 years old who received the Ad26.COV2.S COVID-19 vaccine or a placebo. CDR3s include the opening cysteine and the closing phenylalanine or tryptophan. A D gene is named only where the DNA matches it firmly. Some rows have no size entry. The others give once, few or many, or a class for an expanded clone.

cdr3_aa: CASSYGGGATEAFF; cdr3_nt: TGTGCCAGCAGTTATGGGGGCGGGGCCACTGAAGCTTTCTTT; j_call: TRBJ1-1; v_call: TRBV6-5; clone_size: -; d_call: -
cdr3_aa: CASGLGLNTEAFF; cdr3_nt: TGTGCTAGTGGTTTGGGGCTGAACACTGAAGCTTTCTTT; j_call: TRBJ1-1; v_call: TRBV12-5; clone_size: -; d_call: -
cdr3_aa: CASSEGYGELFF; cdr3_nt: TGTGCCAGCAGTGAAGGGTACGGGGAGCTGTTTTTT; j_call: TRBJ2-2; v_call: TRBV6-1; clone_size: -; d_call: -
cdr3_aa: CASSYSPFGSGNTIYF; cdr3_nt: TGTGCCAGCAGTTACTCCCCCTTTGGCTCTGGAAACACCATATATTTT; j_call: TRBJ1-3; v_call: TRBV6-5; clone_size: -; d_call: -
cdr3_aa: CASSPRGHKNYGYTF; cdr3_nt: TGTGCCAGCAGCCCGAGGGGACACAAAAACTATGGCTACACCTTC; j_call: TRBJ1-2; v_call: TRBV5-6; clone_size: once; d_call: -
cdr3_aa: CASRGQTFTEAFF; cdr3_nt: TGTGCCAGCCGTGGACAGACTTTCACTGAAGCTTTCTTT; j_call: TRBJ1-1; v_call: TRBV12-3/TRBV12-4; clone_size: -; d_call: -
cdr3_aa: CASAQGASTGELFF; cdr3_nt: TGTGCCAGCGCACAGGGGGCGTCCACCGGGGAGCTGTTTTTT; j_call: TRBJ2-2; v_call: TRBV3-1/TRBV3-2; clone_size: -; d_call: TRBD1
cdr3_aa: CASSFRGLYEQYF; cdr3_nt: TGTGCCAGCAGCTTCAGGGGGCTCTACGAGCAGTACTTC; j_call: TRBJ2-7; v_call: TRBV13; clone_size: once; d_call: TRBD1
cdr3_aa: CASRELSEGTEAFF; cdr3_nt: TGTGCCAGCAGGGAGTTGAGCGAGGGGACTGAAGCTTTCTTT; j_call: TRBJ1-1; v_call: TRBV2; clone_size: -; d_call: -
cdr3_aa: CASSGRTSDEQFF; cdr3_nt: TGTGCCAGCAGCGGAAGGACTAGCGACGAGCAGTTCTTC; j_call: TRBJ2-1; v_call: TRBV7-2; clone_size: -; d_call: TRBD2
cdr3_aa: CASSHAQILRSYEQYF; cdr3_nt: TGTGCCAGCAGCCACGCTCAAATCCTTCGATCCTACGAGCAGTACTTC; j_call: TRBJ2-7; v_call: TRBV6-2/TRBV6-3; clone_size: -; d_call: -
cdr3_aa: CASSYRDHSSGANVLTF; cdr3_nt: TGTGCCAGCAGCTACCGGGACCACAGCTCTGGGGCCAACGTCCTGACTTTC; j_call: TRBJ2-6; v_call: TRBV7-9; clone_size: -; d_call: -
cdr3_aa: CASSQVSGGSNEQFF; cdr3_nt: TGTGCCAGCAGCCAAGTCAGCGGGGGGAGCAATGAGCAGTTCTTC; j_call: TRBJ2-1; v_call: TRBV4-2; clone_size: -; d_call: TRBD2
cdr3_aa: CASRPSGQGDFEQYF; cdr3_nt: TGCGCCAGCAGACCGTCGGGACAGGGGGACTTCGAGCAGTACTTC; j_call: TRBJ2-7; v_call: TRBV4-1; clone_size: once; d_call: TRBD1
cdr3_aa: CASSQSQGPLHF; cdr3_nt: TGTGCCAGCAGCCAGTCACAGGGCCCCCTCCACTTT; j_call: TRBJ1-6; v_call: TRBV7-2; clone_size: -; d_call: -
cdr3_aa: CASTTSSSTNEKLFF; cdr3_nt: TGTGCCAGCACTACATCGTCCTCAACTAATGAAAAACTGTTTTTT; j_call: TRBJ1-4; v_call: TRBV28; clone_size: -; d_call: -
cdr3_aa: CASSFRSGNFQHF; cdr3_nt: TGTGCCAGCAGTTTTAGAAGTGGGAACTTCCAGCATTTT; j_call: TRBJ1-5; v_call: TRBV27; clone_size: -; d_call: -
cdr3_aa: CASSEGSSSYEQYF; cdr3_nt: TGTGCCAGCAGTGAAGGTTCGAGCTCCTACGAGCAGTACTTC; j_call: TRBJ2-7; v_call: TRBV2; clone_size: -; d_call: -
cdr3_aa: CATSRTGVQETQYF; cdr3_nt: TGTGCCACCAGCAGGACGGGAGTCCAAGAGACCCAGTACTTC; j_call: TRBJ2-5; v_call: TRBV15; clone_size: -; d_call: -
cdr3_aa: CASSSTERSTDTQYF; cdr3_nt: TGTGCCAGCAGCTCGACAGAAAGAAGCACAGATACGCAGTATTTT; j_call: TRBJ2-3; v_call: TRBV11-3; clone_size: -; d_call: -
cdr3_aa: CASSLQGNTEAFF; cdr3_nt: TGTGCCAGCAGCTTACAGGGTAACACTGAAGCTTTCTTT; j_call: TRBJ1-1; v_call: TRBV7-9; clone_size: once; d_call: -
cdr3_aa: CASSQDGTGVRETQYF; cdr3_nt: TGTGCCAGCAGCCAAGATGGGACAGGGGTCCGAGAGACCCAGTACTTC; j_call: TRBJ2-5; v_call: TRBV3-1/TRBV3-2; clone_size: -; d_call: TRBD1
cdr3_aa: CASSLGKRSVETQYF; cdr3_nt: TGTGCCAGCAGCTTAGGCAAAAGGTCCGTAGAGACCCAGTACTTC; j_call: TRBJ2-5; v_call: TRBV13; clone_size: -; d_call: -
cdr3_aa: CASSLLAGAYEQYF; cdr3_nt: TGCGCCAGCAGCTTGTTGGCAGGGGCCTACGAGCAGTACTTC; j_call: TRBJ2-7; v_call: TRBV5-1; clone_size: once; d_call: -
cdr3_aa: CASSQNPTGASDEQFF; cdr3_nt: TGTGCCAGCAGCCAAAACCCTACCGGGGCTTCAGATGAGCAGTTCTTC; j_call: TRBJ2-1; v_call: TRBV3-1/TRBV3-2; clone_size: -; d_call: -
cdr3_aa: CAISSPGRETQYF; cdr3_nt: TGTGCCATCAGTTCCCCGGGGCGGGAGACCCAGTACTTC; j_call: TRBJ2-5; v_call: TRBV10-3; clone_size: -; d_call: -
cdr3_aa: CASTFLGPRDTQYF; cdr3_nt: TGCGCCAGCACTTTTTTAGGCCCCAGGGATACGCAGTATTTT; j_call: TRBJ2-3; v_call: TRBV5-1; clone_size: -; d_call: -
cdr3_aa: CASSDEGGGTTDTQYF; cdr3_nt: TGTGCCAGCAGTGACGAGGGCGGGGGGACCACAGATACGCAGTATTTT; j_call: TRBJ2-3; v_call: TRBV6-4; clone_size: -; d_call: TRBD2
cdr3_aa: CASSPGQGLRAFF; cdr3_nt: TGCGCCAGCAGCCCTGGACAAGGGTTGCGTGCTTTCTTT; j_call: TRBJ1-1; v_call: TRBV4-1; clone_size: -; d_call: -
cdr3_aa: CASSFVQEGYEQYF; cdr3_nt: TGTGCCAGCAGCTTTGTCCAGGAGGGCTACGAGCAGTACTTC; j_call: TRBJ2-7; v_call: TRBV11-2; clone_size: -; d_call: -
cdr3_aa: CSASWAINTEAFF; cdr3_nt: TGCAGTGCTAGTTGGGCGATAAACACTGAAGCTTTCTTT; j_call: TRBJ1-1; v_call: TRBV20-1; clone_size: once; d_call: -
cdr3_aa: CASSQDRWSGELFF; cdr3_nt: TGCGCCAGCAGCCAAGATCGTTGGAGCGGGGAGCTGTTTTTT; j_call: TRBJ2-2; v_call: TRBV4-3; clone_size: -; d_call: -
cdr3_aa: CASNWGAGSEEQYF; cdr3_nt: TGTGCCAGCAATTGGGGGGCAGGGTCTGAAGAGCAGTACTTC; j_call: TRBJ2-7; v_call: TRBV6-5; clone_size: -; d_call: -
cdr3_aa: CASSESPFAQGYEQYF; cdr3_nt: TGTGCCAGCAGTGAATCGCCCTTCGCACAGGGGTACGAGCAGTACTTC; j_call: TRBJ2-7; v_call: TRBV6-1; clone_size: -; d_call: TRBD1
cdr3_aa: CASSRTGEGYTF; cdr3_nt: TGCGCCAGCAGCCGGACAGGAGAAGGCTACACCTTC; j_call: TRBJ1-2; v_call: TRBV5-1; clone_size: -; d_call: TRBD1
cdr3_aa: CASSWTSGGYSYEQYF; cdr3_nt: TGTGCCAGCAGCTGGACTAGCGGGGGATACTCCTACGAGCAGTACTTC; j_call: TRBJ2-7; v_call: TRBV5-5; clone_size: once; d_call: TRBD2
cdr3_aa: CSVEGSYEKLFF; cdr3_nt: TGCAGCGTTGAAGGGTCCTATGAAAAACTGTTTTTT; j_call: TRBJ1-4; v_call: TRBV29-1; clone_size: -; d_call: -
cdr3_aa: CASSRQGRTYEQYF; cdr3_nt: TGTGCCAGCAGTAGGCAGGGGCGAACCTACGAGCAGTACTTC; j_call: TRBJ2-7; v_call: TRBV2; clone_size: once; d_call: -
cdr3_aa: CASSEDRLGSEQYF; cdr3_nt: TGCGCCAGCAGTGAGGACAGGTTGGGTAGCGAGCAGTACTTC; j_call: TRBJ2-7; v_call: TRBV10-1; clone_size: few; d_call: -
cdr3_aa: CASSPPPRGVIEFF; cdr3_nt: TGTGCCAGCAGCCCACCCCCTCGGGGGGTGATCGAGTTCTTC; j_call: TRBJ2-1; v_call: TRBV7-4; clone_size: -; d_call: TRBD2
cdr3_aa: CASSYPTGGGYGYTF; cdr3_nt: TGTGCCAGCAGTTACCCGACAGGGGGCGGCTATGGCTACACCTTC; j_call: TRBJ1-2; v_call: TRBV6-5; clone_size: -; d_call: TRBD1
cdr3_aa: CASSGVGGGETQYF; cdr3_nt: TGCGCCAGCAGTGGAGTCGGGGGTGGGGAGACCCAGTACTTC; j_call: TRBJ2-5; v_call: TRBV5-1; clone_size: -; d_call: -
cdr3_aa: CASSPGTSGAHTDTQYF; cdr3_nt: TGTGCCAGCAGCCCAGGGACTAGCGGGGCTCACACAGATACGCAGTATTTT; j_call: TRBJ2-3; v_call: TRBV7-9; clone_size: -; d_call: TRBD2
cdr3_aa: CASSLSGGPGLGTQYF; cdr3_nt: TGTGCCAGCAGCTTATCGGGGGGGCCAGGGCTTGGGACCCAGTACTTC; j_call: TRBJ2-5; v_call: TRBV13; clone_size: -; d_call: TRBD2
cdr3_aa: CASLALLSGNTIYF; cdr3_nt: TGTGCCAGCCTTGCCCTCTTGTCTGGAAACACCATATATTTT; j_call: TRBJ1-3; v_call: TRBV2; clone_size: -; d_call: -
cdr3_aa: CASSLGGMEETQYF; cdr3_nt: TGCGCCAGCAGCTTGGGCGGGATGGAAGAGACCCAGTACTTC; j_call: TRBJ2-5; v_call: TRBV5-1; clone_size: -; d_call: -
cdr3_aa: CSAPRWNEQYF; cdr3_nt: TGCAGTGCCCCTAGGTGGAACGAGCAGTACTTC; j_call: TRBJ2-7; v_call: TRBV20-1; clone_size: -; d_call: -
cdr3_aa: CASRQTGYTGELFF; cdr3_nt: TGTGCCAGCAGACAAACCGGGTACACCGGGGAGCTGTTTTTT; j_call: TRBJ2-2; v_call: TRBV2; clone_size: -; d_call: -
cdr3_aa: CASSFSGGKDYNSPLHF; cdr3_nt: TGTGCCAGCAGTTTTTCAGGGGGAAAAGACTATAATTCACCCCTCCACTTT; j_call: TRBJ1-6; v_call: TRBV27; clone_size: -; d_call: TRBD1
cdr3_aa: CASSFNIANTGELFF; cdr3_nt: TGTGCCAGCAGTTTCAATATAGCGAACACCGGGGAGCTGTTTTTT; j_call: TRBJ2-2; v_call: TRBV27; clone_size: -; d_call: -
cdr3_aa: CASRAGASGNTIYF; cdr3_nt: TGTGCCAGCAGGGCAGGGGCCTCGGGAAACACCATATATTTT; j_call: TRBJ1-3; v_call: TRBV6-5; clone_size: -; d_call: -
cdr3_aa: CASSIERLAGGSGANVLTF; cdr3_nt: TGTGCCAGTAGTATAGAGAGGCTAGCGGGGGGCTCTGGGGCCAACGTCCTGACTTTC; j_call: TRBJ2-6; v_call: TRBV19; clone_size: -; d_call: TRBD2
cdr3_aa: CASSIAGRGVHSPLHF; cdr3_nt: TGTGCCAGTAGTATCGCCGGCAGGGGAGTTCACTCACCCCTCCACTTT; j_call: TRBJ1-6; v_call: TRBV19; clone_size: -; d_call: -
cdr3_aa: CASSFGRLAGGSTDTQCF; cdr3_nt: TGCGCCAGCAGCTTTGGTCGACTAGCGGGGGGGTCCACAGATACGCAGTGTTTT; j_call: TRBJ2-3; v_call: TRBV5-1; clone_size: -; d_call: TRBD2
cdr3_aa: CASSADRVQGTDTQYF; cdr3_nt: TGTGCCAGCTCAGCGGACAGGGTGCAAGGGACAGATACGCAGTATTTT; j_call: TRBJ2-3; v_call: TRBV18; clone_size: -; d_call: TRBD1
cdr3_aa: CASSSRGGERQETQYF; cdr3_nt: TGCGCCAGCAGCTCACGCGGGGGAGAAAGGCAAGAGACCCAGTACTTC; j_call: TRBJ2-5; v_call: TRBV5-1; clone_size: -; d_call: TRBD2
cdr3_aa: CASSQGDYGYTF; cdr3_nt: TGTGCCAGCAGCCAGGGGGACTATGGCTACACCTTC; j_call: TRBJ1-2; v_call: TRBV3-1/TRBV3-2; clone_size: -; d_call: -
cdr3_aa: CASRGQGPPEAFF; cdr3_nt: TGTGCCAGCAGAGGACAGGGTCCCCCTGAAGCTTTCTTT; j_call: TRBJ1-1; v_call: TRBV2; clone_size: -; d_call: TRBD1